Included here is one T cell receptor (beta chain) sequence, with context. This clone's antigen is unknown. Base qualities were left out, and no much larger clone turns up one base away. These data come from a study of blood T cell repertoires in COVID-19 (dated by TCRdb to 2020 to 2022). With respect to the entire study: Samples covering the acute and convalescent phases of COVID-19 were provided by collaborators in the United States, Italy and Spain. The prospective study material was composed of cDNA or gDNA derived from T cells, B-cell-depleted T cells, or PBMCs. Deeply sampled blood TCRbeta repertoires from subjects exposed to, actively infected with, or recovered from COVID-19 were included in the dataset. The repertoires were released in a freely available public database meant as a resource for research on the immune response to SARS-CoV-2. The samples were drawn from two sources: the first 160 participants of the ongoing ImmuneRACE study, and 1,200 or so subjects contributed by 6 global collaborators. A de-identified subject ID, COVID-19 status, age in years and sex were almost always included in the sample metadata. Where available, HLA class I and class II types were obtained from metadata supplied by the sample provider rather than from assay-based typing.

Whole blood was collected in K2EDTA tubes by collaborating institutions according to the institutions' own protocols. For TCRbeta analysis, collaborators shipped samples in one of three forms: frozen whole blood, isolated PBMCs, or DNA extracted from either of those sample types. The immunoSEQ Assay, a bias-controlled multiplex PCR, was used to amplify TCRbeta CDR3 regions from genomic DNA. On the authors' methods: Nucleated cell counts per sample were estimated from amplification of reference gene primers within the assay. To quantify the absolute abundance of each unique TCRbeta CDR3 rearrangement, sequence reads were collapsed and filtered. For each sample, productive Simpson clonality was calculated as the square root of Simpson's diversity index over productive rearrangements. This immuneACCESS table, as held by TCRdb, lists in-frame sequences with V and J called but not all clones. Of the missing ones, under half trace to an unresolved V gene in checked studies; the others have no known cause. V and J calls and clone size are copied from that table; D and trimming were computed from the DNA. The table for this sample lists more than 95,000 clones; 85% to 90% of them were counted only once. 7.6% of the sample comes from the top ten.

The V and J ends are trimmed by 2 bases and 0 bases, leaving 11 bases between them. Reading the germline V gene (reference sequence) gives CDR1 MNHNY and CDR2 SVGAGI. The CDR3 starts with the cysteine, ends with the phenylalanine, and has 16 residues. Only the CDR3 DNA is retained, 48 bases long and in frame from the first base. Findings and caveats that apply to the study as a whole: The amount of clinical and demographic metadata varied by source and participant and was provided uncurated.

The chain is made from TRBV6-6 and TRBJ1-5, with a tentative D gene TRBD1 over 6 matching bases. Sequencing used peripheral blood. The receptor was isolated from a man aged 45-65 years with acute or convalescent COVID-19. The CDR3 in this case is CASSYGGKRSNQPQHF. The bases read TGTGCCAGCAGTTACGGGGGCAAACGTAGCAATCAGCCCCAGCATTTT.